The next 23 T cell receptor beta chains were all read from a single sample in a study of blood T cell repertoires in COVID-19. The assay was immunoSEQ multiplex PCR, and TCRdb's table has in-frame clones only and misses some. The repertoire has about 190,000 clones, around 83% of them found once; the top ten carry 6% to 7%. The sequenced sample consisted of peripheral blood. These receptors all come from a woman aged 40-49 years with acute or convalescent COVID-19.

The V and J genes are TRBV30 and TRBJ1-1; D unclear. V lost 3 bases and J 0 bases, leaving 5 bases between the germline ends. The CDR3 sequence is 12 residues long. Germline V gives CDR1 GTSNPN, CDR2 SVGIG (reference sequence). The CDR3 reads CAWSLLNTEAFF. The CDR3 DNA follows: TGTGCCTGGAGCTTATTGAACACTGAAGCTTTCTTT.

The gene calls are TRBV2 and TRBJ1-1; 9 nucleotides match TRBD1. V was pared by 6 bases and J by 0 bases, with 11 bases of the junction left unmatched. This CDR3 region has 17 residues. Looked up from germline, CDR1 is SNHLY and CDR2 is FYNNEI. CDR3 nucleotide sequence: TGTGCCAGCAGGCTCAGGGGGACAGGGATCATGAACACTGAAGCTTTCTTT. It is translated as CASRLRGTGIMNTEAFF. Full variable domain (remainder filled in from reference TRBV2 and TRBJ1-1): EPEVTQTPSHQVTQMGQEVILRCVPISNHLYFYWYRQILGQKVEFLVSFYNNEISEKSEIFDDQFSVERPDGSNFTLKIRSTKLEDSAMYFCASRLRGTGIMNTEAFFGQGTRLTVV.

The chain uses TRBV30 and TRBJ2-4; maybe TRBD2 (5 bases). Germline CDR1 reads GTSNPN; CDR2 reads SVGIG (reference sequence). V was trimmed by 5 bases and J by 0 bases, leaving 14 bases between them. The CDR3 loop spans 15 amino acids. CDR3 DNA sequence: TGTGCCTGGGAGGACCCGGGGAGAGCCAAAAACATTCAGTACTTC. Protein product: CAWEDPGRAKNIQYF. Full variable domain (rest looked up from reference TRBV30 and TRBJ2-4): SQTIHQWPATLVQPVGSPLSLECTVEGTSNPNLYWYRQAAGRGLQLLFYSVGIGQISSEVPQNLSASRPQDRQFILSSKKLLLSDSGFYLCAWEDPGRAKNIQYFGAGTRLSVL.

This clone has only a few counts. The chain combines TRBV5-1 with TRBJ1-1; D remains ambiguous. V was clipped by 0 bases and J by 0 bases, with 6 bases between them. The CDR3 is 14 amino acids. The germline V gene encodes CDR1 SGHRS and CDR2 YFSETQ. The CDR3 region has the DNA TGCGCCAGCAGCTTGGGGGCGTTGAACACTGAAGCTTTCTTT. The encoded protein is CASSLGALNTEAFF.

The chain joins TRBV6-5 to TRBJ2-7; no firm D call. CDR1 MNHEY and CDR2 SVGAGI come from the germline V gene. The germline V and J ends were trimmed by 6 bases and 4 bases, with 10 bases remaining between them. CDR3 size: 12 residues. CDR3 in DNA: TGTGCCAGCAGGTCCTCTCCTTACGAGCAGTACTTC. Its protein is CASRSSPYEQYF.

The chain joins TRBV6-2 or TRBV6-3 to TRBJ2-7; 7 bases fit TRBD1. CDR1 MNHEY and CDR2 SVGEGT come from the germline V gene. V lost 2 bases and J lost 3; bases outside the gene matches: 4. The CDR3 runs 14 residues. This CDR3 reads CASSYGGQNYEQYF. The CDR3, as DNA: TGTGCCAGCAGTTACGGGGGACAGAACTACGAGCAGTACTTC.

The chain has TRBV19 and TRBJ2-5; 15 bases fit TRBD2. CDR1 and CDR2 from the germline V gene are LNHDA and SQIVND (reference sequence). Losses at the gene ends were 7 bases for V and 2 bases for J; bases not matched to a gene: 11. This CDR3 comprises 18 residues. CDR3: CASILRGLAGGLQETQYF. The CDR3 DNA reads as TGTGCCAGTATCCTGAGGGGACTAGCGGGGGGATTGCAAGAGACCCAGTACTTC.

The chain recombines TRBV5-1 with TRBJ2-4, with 16 bases aligning to TRBD2. V trimming: 3 bases; J trimming: 3 bases; junction bases outside the gene matches: 6. This CDR3 contains 18 residues. Germline V gene lookup returns CDR1 SGHRS and CDR2 YFSETQ. CDR3 nucleotides: TGCGCCAGCAGCTGGGGACTAGCGGGAGGGCCGGACAAAAACATTCAGTACTTC. Encoded protein: CASSWGLAGGPDKNIQYF.

V usage is TRBV27 and J usage is TRBJ1-2; TRBD1 is a possible D gene (6 bases). Germline V gene sequence: CDR1 MNHEY, CDR2 SMNVEV (reference sequence). V lost 5 bases and J lost 6, with 10 bases in between. The length of the CDR3 is 12 residues. This chain's CDR3 is CASSTTGNGYTF. The CDR3 bases are TGTGCCAGCAGTACGACAGGCAATGGCTACACCTTC.

The chain is built from TRBV6-5 and TRBJ2-7; D perhaps matches TRBD2 (5 bases). Per the germline V gene, CDR1 is MNHEY and CDR2 is SVGAGI. The CDR3 consists of 13 residues. V was shortened by 5 bases and J by 0 bases, with 8 bases between the two germline ends. This CDR3 is CASSHDYSYEQYF. CDR3 bases: TGTGCCAGCAGTCACGACTACTCCTACGAGCAGTACTTC.

This chain joins TRBV28 and TRBJ2-7, with D unresolved. Germline lookup yields CDR1 MDHEN and CDR2 SYDVKM. This CDR3 has 13 amino acids. Trimming shortened V by 5 bases and J by 2 bases, and 10 bases separated the two germline ends. CDR3 sequence reads: CASSPGLPYEQYF. The DNA for the CDR3 is TGTGCCAGCAGTCCTGGGCTGCCCTACGAGCAGTACTTC.

V usage is TRBV7-8 and J usage is TRBJ1-1; 7 nucleotides align to TRBD1. With 2 bases clipped from V and 2 bases from J, the junction kept 5 bases outside the gene matches. CDR1 and CDR2 from the germline V gene are SGHVS and FQNEAQ. CDR3 length: 15 residues. The CDR3 coding sequence is TGTGCCAGCAGCTTAAGAGGGACAGATAACACTGAAGCTTTCTTT. Protein: CASSLRGTDNTEAFF.

The chain recombines TRBV28 with TRBJ1-3, with D possibly being TRBD1 (5 bases). Trimming took off 7 bases at V and 2 bases at J, with 15 bases between the two ends. Germline loops: CDR1 MDHEN, CDR2 SYDVKM. The CDR3 is 15 amino acids. The CDR3 sequence: CASTPGGGPGNTIYF. The CDR3 nucleotides read TGTGCCAGCACACCGGGGGGAGGGCCTGGAAACACCATATATTTT.

The rearrangement joins TRBV4-1 to TRBJ1-2; TRBD1 matches 7 bases. The CDR3 loop spans 14 amino acids. CDR1 is MGHRA, CDR2 YSYEKL, per germline. V trimming: 0 bases; J trimming: 4 bases; junction bases outside the gene matches: 2. As DNA, the CDR3 is TGCGCCAGCAGCCAAGATCAGGGGGTCTATGGCTACACCTTC. It is translated as CASSQDQGVYGYTF.

This clone has more than one count but fewer than ten. The chain combines TRBV18 with TRBJ1-5, with D tentatively TRBD1 (6 bases). The CDR3 has 15 amino acids. Trimming cost V 6 bases and J 2 bases, with 14 bases left between them. The germline gives CDR1 KGHSH, CDR2 LQKENI. The chain's CDR3 is CASSWGGPGNQPQHF. CDR3 coding DNA: TGTGCCAGCTCCTGGGGGGGGCCTGGCAATCAGCCCCAGCATTTT.

This chain connects TRBV7-9 to TRBJ2-1; TRBD1 agrees at 10 bases. This CDR3 comprises 18 residues. Germline V gene lookup returns CDR1 SEHNR and CDR2 FQNEAQ (reference sequence). V shed 7 bases and J 1 base; nucleotides not matched to a gene: 13. The CDR3 bases are TGTGCCAGCATCATTCCCGGCGGGGGACAGGGGTCCTACAATGAGCAGTTCTTC. It codes for CASIIPGGGQGSYNEQFF.

The chain is built from TRBV28 and TRBJ1-1, with a tentative D call TRBD1 (5 bases). The CDR3 has 15 amino acids. Trimming stripped 3 bases from V and 6 bases from J, with 17 bases between. The germline V gene encodes CDR1 MDHEN and CDR2 SYDVKM. The CDR3 protein is CASSFGGITDSEAFF. The CDR3 nucleotides are TGTGCCAGCAGTTTCGGGGGGATTACTGACTCTGAAGCTTTCTTT.

The V gene is TRBV18, the J gene TRBJ2-3, with 10 positions matching TRBD2. The ends lost 1 base at V and 0 bases at J; junction bases unmatched: 7. Germline CDR1 reads KGHSH; CDR2 reads LQKENI. This CDR3 contains 18 residues. CDR3 residues: CASSPQVRLAGSTDTQYF. CDR3 DNA: TGTGCCAGCTCACCACAGGTCCGACTAGCGGGCAGCACAGATACGCAGTATTTT.

This clone was counted a single time. The rearrangement joins TRBV7-9 to TRBJ2-5, with D possibly being TRBD2 (5 bases). Germline loops: CDR1 SEHNR, CDR2 FQNEAQ (reference sequence). CDR3 length: 15 residues. The germline V and J ends were trimmed by 1 base and 4 bases, with 13 bases remaining between them. CDR3 nucleotides: TGTGCCAGCAGCTTAGGCGGGCTCGGCTCAGAGACCCAGTACTTC. Translating gives CASSLGGLGSETQYF.

The CDR3 bases are TGCGCCAGCAGCTTGGCAGCGACTACAGGGTATGGGTATGGCTACACCTTC. It yields the protein CASSLAATTGYGYGYTF. The chain links TRBV5-1 to TRBJ1-2; tentative D call: TRBD1 (6 bases). The CDR3 has 17 residues. V lost 0 bases, J lost 5 bases, and 20 bases lay in between. Germline values: CDR1 SGHRS, CDR2 YFSETQ.

This clone has a single count. The V gene is TRBV5-4, the J gene TRBJ1-1; TRBD1 might be the D (6 bases). V shed 5 bases and J shed 6 bases, with 20 bases lying between them. The V gene's germline CDR1 is SGHNT and CDR2 YYREEE (reference sequence). The CDR3 loop spans 15 amino acids. The CDR3 reads CASRRGAPGNSEAFF. CDR3 in DNA: TGTGCCAGCAGACGGGGGGCGCCTGGAAACTCTGAAGCTTTCTTT.

J is TRBJ1-6 and V is TRBV5-1; 7 bases align to TRBD1. The V segment lost 4 bases and the J segment 7 bases; nucleotides outside the gene matches: 11. Germline V gives CDR1 SGHRS, CDR2 YFSETQ. CDR3 length: 16 residues. For the CDR3, the DNA is TGCGCCAGCAGCCGCACAACAGGGGTCTGGAATTCACCCCTCCACTTT. It translates to CASSRTTGVWNSPLHF.

V usage is TRBV5-1 and J usage is TRBJ1-1; D might be TRBD1 (5 bases). The germline V gene encodes CDR1 SGHRS and CDR2 YFSETQ. V lost 4 bases and J lost 4, with 14 bases in between. The CDR3 is made up of 14 amino acids. CDR3 amino acids: CASSAQGGGTEAFF. The DNA for the CDR3 is TGCGCCAGCAGCGCCCAGGGAGGCGGCACTGAAGCTTTCTTT. Drawing the rest from reference TRBV5-1 and TRBJ1-1, the complete variable domain is KAGVTQTPRYLIKTRGQQVTLSCSPISGHRSVSWYQQTPGQGLQFLFEYFSETQRNKGNFPGRFSGRQFSNSRSEMNVSTLELGDSALYLCASSAQGGGTEAFFGQGTRLTVV.